The 25 T cell receptor beta chains below were found in one sample sequenced in a study of blood T cell repertoires in COVID-19. Data came from immunoSEQ multiplex PCR; TCRdb stores just in-frame clones and leaves some out. The table has more than 150,000 clones, approximately 80% seen once. The sequencing input was PBMCs or T cells enriched from blood (not recorded which). These receptors were obtained from a man aged 50 to 60 who had recovered from COVID-19.

This chain uses TRBV28 with TRBJ1-4; maybe TRBD1 (6 bases). The germline CDR1 and CDR2 sequences are MDHEN and SYDVKM. The V end was cut by 7 bases, the J end by 4 bases, with 16 bases between. This CDR3 contains 15 residues. The CDR3 DNA follows: TGTGCCAGCACTTTTCATGACAGGATTAATGAAAAACTGTTTTTT. This translates into CASTFHDRINEKLFF.

This clone has only one observation. This chain links TRBV19 with TRBJ1-6; the D gene is possibly TRBD1 (5 bases). The CDR3 has 14 amino acids. Germline values: CDR1 LNHDA, CDR2 SQIVND (reference sequence). V was pared by 4 bases and J by 4 bases, with 8 bases between. Written as DNA, the CDR3 is TGTGCCAGTAGTAAACAGGTTTATAATTCACCCCTCCACTTT. Encoded protein: CASSKQVYNSPLHF.

J is TRBJ2-1 and V is TRBV3-1 (or the pseudogene TRBV3-2); 10 bases align to TRBD2. Germline V gene sequence: CDR1 LGHDT, CDR2 YNNKEL (reference sequence). The V and J ends lost 10 bases and 7 bases, in that order; junction bases with no gene match: 10. This CDR3 comprises 14 residues. The CDR3 region is CATGALAGTNEQFF. CDR3 nucleotides: TGTGCCACAGGAGCACTAGCGGGAACGAATGAGCAGTTCTTC.

The rearrangement links TRBV6-5 to TRBJ2-3; D uncertain. The CDR3 consists of 15 residues. V lost 5 bases and J lost 0, with 12 bases in between. Germline values: CDR1 MNHEY, CDR2 SVGAGI. DNA of the CDR3: TGTGCCAGCAGTATACTTGGTGCTAGCACAGATACGCAGTATTTT. This gives the protein CASSILGASTDTQYF.

As to this clone: Other DNA sequences in this sample translate to the same CDR3. The rearrangement uses TRBV18 and TRBJ2-7, with 8 bases lining up with TRBD1. The V gene end was trimmed by 2 bases and the J gene end by 5 bases; junction bases not matched to a gene: 2. There are 13 residues in the CDR3. In germline, CDR1 is KGHSH, CDR2 LQKENI. The CDR3 DNA reads as TGTGCCAGCTCACCAGGACAGGGTAACGAGCAGTACTTC. This translates into CASSPGQGNEQYF.

The chain employs TRBV5-1 and TRBJ1-1; TRBD1 is a possible D gene (6 bases). Germline lookup yields CDR1 SGHRS and CDR2 YFSETQ. V lost 5 bases and J lost 1, with 12 bases in between. This CDR3 has 14 amino acids. CDR3 in DNA: TGCGCCAGCAGTTCGGGACATTCGAACACTGAAGCTTTCTTT. Amino acids: CASSSGHSNTEAFF.

The CDR3 is CASSLDSSATDTQYF. DNA for the CDR3: TGTGCCAGCAGCTTAGATTCTAGCGCCACAGATACGCAGTATTTT. The chain combines TRBV11-2 with TRBJ2-3, with TRBD2 as a possible D gene (6 bases). CDR3 size: 15 residues. Trimming left V 0 bases short and J 2 bases short, with 9 bases between. The V gene's germline CDR1 is SGHAT and CDR2 FQNNGV.

The rearrangement links TRBV7-2 to TRBJ2-3; D gene ambiguous. CDR3 length: 15 amino acids. Germline CDR1 is SGHTA and CDR2 is FQGNSA. V lost 5 bases and J lost 0, with 12 bases in between. The CDR3 protein is CASSTRLGSTDTQYF. The CDR3 nucleotides read TGTGCCAGCAGCACGAGACTGGGTAGCACAGATACGCAGTATTTT. Drawing the rest from reference TRBV7-2 and TRBJ2-3, the complete variable domain is GAGVSQSPSNKVTEKGKDVELRCDPISGHTALYWYRQSLGQGLEFLIYFQGNSAPDKSGLPSDRFSAERTGGSVSTLTIQRTQQEDSAVYLCASSTRLGSTDTQYFGPGTRLTVL.

This sequence joins TRBV29-1 and TRBJ2-7; TRBD2 agrees at 8 bases. The CDR3 covers 13 residues. Trimming took 6 bases from V and 5 from J; bases not matched to a gene: 9. Germline lookup yields CDR1 SQVTM and CDR2 ANQGSEA. The CDR3 is CSVKGLARDEQYF. The CDR3 DNA follows: TGCAGCGTCAAAGGACTAGCTAGGGACGAGCAGTACTTC.

This clone appeared once. This rearrangement joins TRBV7-2 to TRBJ2-5; 14 bases match TRBD2. CDR3 length equals 16 residues. The germline gives CDR1 SGHTA, CDR2 FQGNSA. V shed 5 bases and J 3 bases; nucleotides not matched to a gene: 5. This chain's CDR3 is CASSTPGLAGEETQYF. The CDR3 region has the DNA TGTGCCAGCAGCACACCGGGACTAGCGGGGGAAGAGACCCAGTACTTC.

This clone is a singleton in its sample. The chain joins TRBV28 to TRBJ2-1; 8 bases fit TRBD1. This CDR3 is built from 16 residues. Losses at the gene ends were 5 bases for V and 8 bases for J; bases not matched to a gene: 14. Germline loops: CDR1 MDHEN, CDR2 SYDVKM. The CDR3 nucleotides read TGTGCCAGCAGTCTGGGGGGCGCAGGGGGCATGTATGAGCAGTTCTTC. Translated: CASSLGGAGGMYEQFF.

The chain recombines TRBV27 with TRBJ1-6, with 8 bases matching TRBD1. The germline CDR1 and CDR2 sequences are MNHEY and SMNVEV (reference sequence). The length of the CDR3 is 13 residues. V shed 10 bases and J 7 bases; nucleotides not matched to a gene: 6. The CDR3 spells CATGQERNSPLHF. The CDR3, as DNA: TGTGCCACGGGACAGGAACGAAATTCACCCCTCCACTTT.

This clone was recorded only once. The chain employs TRBV12-3 or TRBV12-4 and TRBJ1-1, with D maybe TRBD1 (6 bases). The V end was cut by 6 bases, the J end by 1 base, with 9 bases between. This CDR3 spans 13 amino acids. The CDR3 nucleotides are TGTGCCAGCAGCCCGGGACAGAACACTGAAGCTTTCTTT. This gives the protein CASSPGQNTEAFF.

The V call is TRBV19, the J call TRBJ1-5; tentatively, D is TRBD1 (5 bases). The CDR3 runs to 15 residues. From germline, CDR1 is LNHDA and CDR2 SQIVND (reference sequence). Trimming took off 0 bases at V and 3 bases at J, with 9 bases between the two ends. The CDR3 sequence: CASSIDPGDNQPQHF. CDR3 coding DNA: TGTGCCAGTAGTATAGACCCGGGGGACAATCAGCCCCAGCATTTT. Full variable domain (outside the CDR3, taken from reference TRBV19 and TRBJ1-5): DGGITQSPKYLFRKEGQNVTLSCEQNLNHDAMYWYRQDPGQGLRLIYYSQIVNDFQKGDIAEGYSVSREKKESFPLTVTSAQKNPTAFYLCASSIDPGDNQPQHFGDGTRLSIL.

This chain joins TRBV10-1 and TRBJ2-7; 10 bases align to TRBD1. Germline V gives CDR1 WNHNN, CDR2 SYGVQD (reference sequence). The CDR3 runs 14 residues. J lost 6 bases, V lost 1 base, and 3 bases had no gene match. CDR3 loop: CASSEWGTGAEQYF. The CDR3 DNA reads TGCGCCAGCAGTGAGTGGGGGACAGGGGCCGAGCAGTACTTC.

The chain uses TRBV6-6 and TRBJ1-6; tentative D call: TRBD1 (6 bases). V was shortened by 3 bases and J by 7 bases, with 10 bases between the two germline ends. Germline-derived CDR1 and CDR2 are MNHNY and SVGAGI (reference sequence). There are 14 residues in the CDR3. CDR3 in amino acids: CASSYRQGNSPLHF. In nucleotides, the CDR3 is TGTGCCAGCAGTTATCGGCAGGGGAATTCACCCCTCCACTTT.

The chain links TRBV6-2 or TRBV6-3 to TRBJ2-5; 10 bases agree with TRBD2. Unmatched junction bases numbered 12, after V lost 6 bases and J lost 5 bases. The CDR3 extends over 16 amino acids. Germline V lookup: CDR1 MNHEY, CDR2 SVGEGT. CDR3 coding DNA: TGTGCCAGCAGCTCCCCGGTAGCGGGGGGTCGGGAGACCCAGTACTTC. This gives the protein CASSSPVAGGRETQYF.

This sequence joins TRBV14 and TRBJ1-6; TRBD1 matches 8 bases. Germline V gives CDR1 SGHDN, CDR2 FVKESK. Germline trimming cut 1 base from V and 10 bases from J; bases unmatched to any gene: 6. The CDR3 runs to 15 residues. The CDR3 bases are TGTGCCAGCAGCCAAGCGACAGGGGTAGACTCACCCCTCCACTTT. Its protein is CASSQATGVDSPLHF.

The chain is built from TRBV6-5 and TRBJ1-5; D unclear. The length of the CDR3 is 13 residues. Germline V gives CDR1 MNHEY, CDR2 SVGAGI. Trimming shortened V by 6 bases and J by 5 bases, and 11 bases separated the two germline ends. CDR3 loop: CASSLRLDQPQHF. The CDR3 DNA sequence: TGTGCCAGCAGCCTAAGACTCGATCAGCCCCAGCATTTT.

This chain uses TRBV6-1 with TRBJ1-1; D is unclear. The germline V and J ends were trimmed by 3 bases and 4 bases, with 9 bases remaining between them. The CDR3 loop spans 13 amino acids. Germline V gives CDR1 MNHNS, CDR2 SASEGT. This CDR3 reads CASSDEGGTEAFF. For the CDR3, the DNA is TGTGCCAGCAGTGACGAGGGCGGCACTGAAGCTTTCTTT.

This clone appeared once. The chain uses TRBV19 and TRBJ1-2; 7 bases are shared with TRBD1. V lost 11 bases and J lost 5; bases outside the gene matches: 17. The CDR3 loop spans 15 amino acids. Looked up from germline, CDR1 is LNHDA and CDR2 is SQIVND (reference sequence). The CDR3 sequence: CASQTSQQGIYGYTF. CDR3 sequence (DNA): TGTGCCTCCCAGACGAGTCAACAGGGGATTTATGGCTACACCTTC.

J is TRBJ1-4 and V is TRBV7-9; D might be TRBD1 (5 bases). The CDR3 has 14 residues. The V end was cut by 8 bases, the J end by 1 base, with 11 bases between. Germline CDR1 is SEHNR and CDR2 is FQNEAQ (reference sequence). The CDR3 here is CASSSGKTNEKLFF. The CDR3 DNA reads as TGTGCCAGCTCCTCAGGGAAAACTAATGAAAAACTGTTTTTT. The full variable domain, with the rest looked up from reference TRBV7-9 and TRBJ1-4, is DTGVSQNPRHKITKRGQNVTFRCDPISEHNRLYWYRQTLGQGPEFLTYFQNEAQLEKSRLLSDRFSAERPKGSFSTLEIQRTEQGDSAMYLCASSSGKTNEKLFFGSGTQLSVL.

This clone was counted between two and nine times. The chain links TRBV4-2 to TRBJ2-7, with D uncertain. V was cut by 0 bases and J by 0 bases, with 12 bases left in between. The germline V gene encodes CDR1 LGHNA and CDR2 YNFKEQ. The CDR3 length is 16 residues. The CDR3 DNA is TGTGCCAGCAGCCAAGATTATAGCTCCTACTCCTACGAGCAGTACTTC. Its translation: CASSQDYSSYSYEQYF.

V is TRBV4-2 and J is TRBJ1-1; D might be TRBD1 (5 bases). There are 15 residues in the CDR3. The ends were cut back, 0 bases at V and 6 bases at J, with 14 bases in the middle. Germline assignment: CDR1 LGHNA and CDR2 YNFKEQ. CDR3 coding DNA: TGTGCCAGCAGCCAAGAGGGCACAGGAAGGGCTGAAGCTTTCTTT. It codes for CASSQEGTGRAEAFF.

The chain recombines TRBV14 with TRBJ1-6; D not resolved. Germline values: CDR1 SGHDN, CDR2 FVKESK. The CDR3 covers 16 residues. The ends were cut back, 2 bases at V and 3 bases at J, with 11 bases in the middle. In DNA, the CDR3 is TGTGCCAGCAGCCAAAACCGGGATCTCTATAATTCACCCCTCCACTTT. It encodes CASSQNRDLYNSPLHF.